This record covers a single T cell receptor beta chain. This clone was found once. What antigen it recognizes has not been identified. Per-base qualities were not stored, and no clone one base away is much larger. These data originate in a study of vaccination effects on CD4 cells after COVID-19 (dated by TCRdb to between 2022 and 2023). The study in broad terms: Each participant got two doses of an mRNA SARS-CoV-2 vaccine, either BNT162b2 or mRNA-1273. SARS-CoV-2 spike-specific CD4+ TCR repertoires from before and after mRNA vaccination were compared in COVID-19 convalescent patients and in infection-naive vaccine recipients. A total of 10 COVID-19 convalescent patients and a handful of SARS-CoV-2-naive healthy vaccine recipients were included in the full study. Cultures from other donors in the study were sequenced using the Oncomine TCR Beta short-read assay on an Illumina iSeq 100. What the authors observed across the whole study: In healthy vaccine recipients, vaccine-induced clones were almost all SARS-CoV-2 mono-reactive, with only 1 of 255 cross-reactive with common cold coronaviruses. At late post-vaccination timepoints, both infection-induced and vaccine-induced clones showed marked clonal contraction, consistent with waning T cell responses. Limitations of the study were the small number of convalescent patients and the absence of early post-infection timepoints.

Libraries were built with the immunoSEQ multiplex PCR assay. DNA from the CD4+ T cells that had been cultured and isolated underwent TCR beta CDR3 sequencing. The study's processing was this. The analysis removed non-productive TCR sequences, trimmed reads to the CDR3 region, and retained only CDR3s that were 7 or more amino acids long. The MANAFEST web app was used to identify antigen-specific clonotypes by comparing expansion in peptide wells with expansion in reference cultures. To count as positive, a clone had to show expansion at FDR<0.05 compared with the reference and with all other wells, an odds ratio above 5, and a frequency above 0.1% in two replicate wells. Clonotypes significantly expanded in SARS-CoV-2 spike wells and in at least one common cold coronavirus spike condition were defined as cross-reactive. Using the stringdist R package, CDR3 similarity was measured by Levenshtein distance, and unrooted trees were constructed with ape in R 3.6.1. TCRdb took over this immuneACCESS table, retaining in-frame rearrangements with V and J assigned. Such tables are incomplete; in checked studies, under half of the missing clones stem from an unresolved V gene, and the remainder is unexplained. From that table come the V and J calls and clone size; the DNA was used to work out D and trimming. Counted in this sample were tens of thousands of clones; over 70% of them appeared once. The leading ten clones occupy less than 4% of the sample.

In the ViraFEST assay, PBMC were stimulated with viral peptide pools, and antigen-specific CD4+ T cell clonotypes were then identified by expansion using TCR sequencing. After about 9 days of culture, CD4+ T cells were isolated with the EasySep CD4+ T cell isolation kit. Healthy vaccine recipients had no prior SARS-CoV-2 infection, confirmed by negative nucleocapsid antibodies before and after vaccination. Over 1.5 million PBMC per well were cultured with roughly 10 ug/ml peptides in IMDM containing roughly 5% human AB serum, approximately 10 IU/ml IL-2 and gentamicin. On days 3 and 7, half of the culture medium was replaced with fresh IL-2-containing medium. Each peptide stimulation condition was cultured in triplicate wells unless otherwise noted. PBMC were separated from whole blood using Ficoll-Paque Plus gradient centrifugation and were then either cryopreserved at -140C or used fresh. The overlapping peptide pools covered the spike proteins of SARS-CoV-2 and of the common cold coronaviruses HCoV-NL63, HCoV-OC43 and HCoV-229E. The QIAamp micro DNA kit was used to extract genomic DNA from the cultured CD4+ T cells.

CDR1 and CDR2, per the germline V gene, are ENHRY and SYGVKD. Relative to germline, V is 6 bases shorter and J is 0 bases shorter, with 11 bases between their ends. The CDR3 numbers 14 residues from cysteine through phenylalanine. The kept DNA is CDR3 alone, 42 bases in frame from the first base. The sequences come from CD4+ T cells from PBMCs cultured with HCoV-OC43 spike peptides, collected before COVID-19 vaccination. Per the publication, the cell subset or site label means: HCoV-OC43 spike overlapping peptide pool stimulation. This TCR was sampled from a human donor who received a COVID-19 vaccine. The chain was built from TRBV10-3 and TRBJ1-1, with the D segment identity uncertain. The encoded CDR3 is CAIRASVLNTEAFF. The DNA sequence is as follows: TGTGCCATCAGGGCCAGTGTTCTGAACACTGAAGCTTTCTTT.